This entry lists 25 T cell receptor beta chains sequenced from one sample in a study of beta chain features in type 1 diabetes. Study-wide points: Shortening of TCRB CDR3s, moderate but significant, appeared in all four CD4+ subsets of Type 1 diabetes patients.

Which antigens these TCRs recognize remains unknown. Expressed TCRB transcripts were sequenced after all isolated RNA was converted to cDNA. The repertoire was sequenced with immunoSEQ multiplex PCR; TCRdb's copy has only in-frame clones and lacks some. The repertoire includes a few hundred thousand clones, 24% of them detected once, and about 0.012% sits in the top ten. Input material: naive CD4+ T cells from blood. These receptors originate from a woman younger than 45 with type 1 diabetes.

V is TRBV7-9 and J is TRBJ2-5; TRBD1 matches 7 bases. After removal of 5 bases from V and 5 bases from J, the junction contained 17 bases not matched to a gene. The CDR3 has 17 amino acids. The V gene's germline CDR1 is SEHNR and CDR2 FQNEAQ (reference sequence). CDR3 region: CASSNSYGQGVGETQYF. CDR3 in DNA: TGTGCCAGCAGCAACTCGTACGGGCAGGGGGTAGGCGAGACCCAGTACTTC. Variable domain in full (rest from reference TRBV7-9 and TRBJ2-5): DTGVSQNPRHKITKRGQNVTFRCDPISEHNRLYWYRQTLGQGPEFLTYFQNEAQLEKSRLLSDRFSAERPKGSFSTLEIQRTEQGDSAMYLCASSNSYGQGVGETQYFGPGTRLLVL.

The CDR3 loop is CASSPERGLHEQYF. In DNA, the CDR3 is TGTGCCAGCTCCCCAGAGAGGGGGCTCCACGAGCAGTACTTC. The V call is TRBV18, the J call TRBJ2-7; 7 bases agree with TRBD1. CDR3 length equals 14 residues. CDR1 is KGHSH and CDR2 is LQKENI in the germline V gene. The V and J ends lost 6 bases and 5 bases, in that order; junction bases with no gene match: 10.

This clone has just a few counts. V and J are TRBV28 and TRBJ2-7; D call uncertain. This CDR3 has 12 amino acids. Trimming took off 5 bases at V and 3 bases at J, with 8 bases between the two ends. Germline V gene lookup returns CDR1 MDHEN and CDR2 SYDVKM. CDR3 amino acids: CASSRSDYEQYF. The DNA of the CDR3 is TGTGCCAGCAGTCGGAGTGACTACGAGCAGTACTTC.

J is TRBJ2-1 and V is TRBV19; 8 nucleotides match TRBD2. Germline values: CDR1 LNHDA, CDR2 SQIVND (reference sequence). The CDR3 totals 15 residues. V was pared by 2 bases and J by 10 bases, with 10 bases of the junction left unmatched. The CDR3 region has the DNA TGTGCCAGTAGTATACCGACTAGCGCCCCGAGGGAGCAGTTCTTC. Translated: CASSIPTSAPREQFF.

The chain combines TRBV29-1 with TRBJ2-7; no reliable D call. This CDR3 has 13 residues. V was clipped by 4 bases and J by 2 bases, with 12 bases between them. Germline CDR1 is SQVTM and CDR2 is ANQGSEA. The CDR3 bases are TGCAGCGTTGCGTTATCGCAGGCCTACGAGCAGTACTTC. Amino acid sequence: CSVALSQAYEQYF.

The chain carries TRBV28 and TRBJ2-3; 7 nucleotides line up with TRBD2. The germline V gene has CDR1 MDHEN and CDR2 SYDVKM. Unmatched junction bases numbered 3, after V lost 6 bases and J lost 0 bases. The CDR3 loop spans 14 amino acids. The CDR3 here is CASRGAGSTDTQYF. The DNA for the CDR3 is TGTGCCAGCAGGGGAGCGGGGAGCACAGATACGCAGTATTTT.

This clone has just a few counts. This chain joins TRBV11-1 and TRBJ2-3; TRBD2 is a possible D gene (6 bases). CDR1 is SGHAT, CDR2 FQDESV, per germline (reference sequence). The CDR3 contains 15 residues. V was pared by 3 bases and J by 0 bases, with 10 bases between. DNA for the CDR3: TGTGCCAGCAGCTTTCGGGAGCCGAGCACAGATACGCAGTATTTT. Amino acids: CASSFREPSTDTQYF.

The genes are TRBV6-5 and TRBJ2-1; perhaps TRBD1 as D (6 bases). V was trimmed by 2 bases and J by 9 bases, leaving 8 bases between them. The CDR3 totals 12 residues. Looked up from germline, CDR1 is MNHEY and CDR2 is SVGAGI. The DNA of the CDR3 is TGTGCCAGCAGTTACCCACAGGGTGAGCAGTTCTTC. This translates into CASSYPQGEQFF.

The chain joins TRBV15 to TRBJ2-1; D gene ambiguous. Germline V CDR1 and CDR2: LNHNV, YYDKDF (reference sequence). Trimming left V 1 base short and J 9 bases short, with 10 bases between. This CDR3 has 13 residues. This chain's CDR3 is CATSRAARSEQFF. In DNA form, the CDR3 reads TGTGCCACCAGCAGAGCGGCTAGGAGTGAGCAGTTCTTC.

The chain recombines TRBV5-1 with TRBJ2-5, with 7 bases lining up with TRBD1. CDR1 is SGHRS and CDR2 is YFSETQ in the germline V gene. This CDR3 has 16 residues. The V gene end was trimmed by 2 bases and the J gene end by 5 bases; junction bases not matched to a gene: 12. The CDR3 nucleotides are TGCGCCAGCAGCTTACCACAGGGGCGAGCCTTTGAGACCCAGTACTTC. Protein: CASSLPQGRAFETQYF.

The CDR3 nucleotides are TGTGCCATCAGCACTAGGGATGAGCAGTTCTTC. The encoded protein is CAISTRDEQFF. This chain joins TRBV10-3 and TRBJ2-1, with a possible D match to TRBD2 (5 bases). The CDR3 runs to 11 residues. Germline CDR1 is ENHRY and CDR2 is SYGVKD. With 6 bases removed from V and 8 bases from J, the gap between germline ends came to 8 bases.

V and J are TRBV5-1 and TRBJ1-1; D not resolved. CDR1 is SGHRS and CDR2 is YFSETQ in the germline V gene. The CDR3 spans 14 residues. Trimming pared 4 bases from V and 4 bases from J, leaving 14 bases between. This CDR3 reads CASSPVLIGTEAFF. The CDR3 nucleotides read TGCGCCAGCAGCCCAGTCTTAATTGGCACTGAAGCTTTCTTT.

V usage is TRBV5-1 and J usage is TRBJ1-3; 8 nucleotides agree with TRBD1. The CDR3 covers 14 residues. V shed 0 bases and J 4 bases; nucleotides not matched to a gene: 0. The germline V gene encodes CDR1 SGHRS and CDR2 YFSETQ. The DNA of the CDR3 is TGCGCCAGCAGCTTGGGGACAGGGGGAAACACCATATATTTT. Translating gives CASSLGTGGNTIYF.

The V gene is TRBV5-1, the J gene TRBJ2-6, with D maybe TRBD1 (6 bases). Deletions cut 4 bases from V and 0 bases from J, with 11 bases between. CDR3 length equals 16 residues. Germline loops: CDR1 SGHRS, CDR2 YFSETQ. The CDR3 sequence is CASSPRGSSGANVLTF. For the CDR3, the DNA is TGCGCCAGCAGCCCGAGGGGGAGCTCTGGGGCCAACGTCCTGACTTTC. The full variable domain, with the rest looked up from reference TRBV5-1 and TRBJ2-6, is KAGVTQTPRYLIKTRGQQVTLSCSPISGHRSVSWYQQTPGQGLQFLFEYFSETQRNKGNFPGRFSGRQFSNSRSEMNVSTLELGDSALYLCASSPRGSSGANVLTFGAGSRLTVL.

This chain links TRBV15 with TRBJ2-7, with 10 bases identical to TRBD1. The CDR3 extends over 15 amino acids. Germline V gives CDR1 LNHNV, CDR2 YYDKDF (reference sequence). The V and J ends lost 6 bases and 3 bases, in that order; junction bases with no gene match: 8. For the CDR3, the DNA is TGTGCCACCAGTAGGGACAGGGGAGTTTTCTACGAGCAGTACTTC. It is translated as CATSRDRGVFYEQYF.

This clone was seen only a few times. The chain employs TRBV5-1 and TRBJ2-3, with 7 positions matching TRBD1. CDR1 is SGHRS and CDR2 is YFSETQ in the germline V gene. V lost 1 base to trimming and J lost 3 bases; unmatched junction nucleotides: 5. The CDR3 consists of 15 residues. The CDR3 nucleotides read TGCGCCAGCAGCTTGACAGGGGTAAAAACAGATACGCAGTATTTT. It yields the protein CASSLTGVKTDTQYF.

This clone appeared a few times. This chain joins TRBV13 and TRBJ1-2, with no clear D. Germline V lookup: CDR1 PRHDT, CDR2 FYEKMQ (reference sequence). There are 11 residues in the CDR3. V lost 5 bases, J lost 3 bases, and 4 bases lay in between. The CDR3 loop reads CASSLHYGYTF. The CDR3 coding sequence is TGTGCCAGCAGCCTTCACTATGGCTACACCTTC.

This clone was counted between two and nine times. The rearrangement joins TRBV5-1 to TRBJ2-5, with 7 positions matching TRBD1. Germline V gene data show CDR1 as SGHRS and CDR2 as YFSETQ. The CDR3 has 15 amino acids. V shed 3 bases and J 4 bases; nucleotides not matched to a gene: 9. Written as DNA, the CDR3 is TGCGCCAGCAGCTCCCCGACAGGGACCCCAGAGACCCAGTACTTC. It yields the protein CASSSPTGTPETQYF.

This clone was counted only a few times. The rearrangement links TRBV2 to TRBJ2-7; TRBD2 matches at 11 bases. Germline CDR1 is SNHLY and CDR2 is FYNNEI. J lost 0 bases, V lost 6 bases, and 4 bases had no gene match. The CDR3 spans 15 residues. The CDR3 spells CASRETSGGSYEQYF. The CDR3 DNA is TGTGCCAGCAGGGAAACTAGCGGGGGCTCCTACGAGCAGTACTTC. The full variable domain, rest sourced from reference TRBV2 and TRBJ2-7, is EPEVTQTPSHQVTQMGQEVILRCVPISNHLYFYWYRQILGQKVEFLVSFYNNEISEKSEIFDDQFSVERPDGSNFTLKIRSTKLEDSAMYFCASRETSGGSYEQYFGPGTRLTVT.

The chain is built from TRBV18 and TRBJ1-2; D is unclear. V lost 2 bases to trimming and J lost 4 bases, with 17 bases between them. Germline V gene sequence: CDR1 KGHSH, CDR2 LQKENI. The CDR3 has 16 residues. CDR3 in amino acids: CASSPRSLSSPYGYTF. DNA of the CDR3: TGTGCCAGCTCACCAAGAAGCTTAAGTAGTCCCTATGGCTACACCTTC. The full variable domain, completed using reference TRBV18 and TRBJ1-2, is NAGVMQNPRHLVRRRGQEARLRCSPMKGHSHVYWYRQLPEEGLKFMVYLQKENIIDESGMPKERFSAEFPKEGPSILRIQQVVRGDSAAYFCASSPRSLSSPYGYTFGSGTRLTVV.

This chain links TRBV7-9 with TRBJ2-7; 13 nucleotides match TRBD2. The junction had 9 bases not matched to a gene; V was cut back by 6 bases and J by 7 bases. The CDR3 has 15 amino acids. Germline CDR1 and CDR2: SEHNR and FQNEAQ (reference sequence). The CDR3 nucleotides are TGTGCCAGCAGTAGACTAGCGGGAGGCCTGAGAGAGCAGTACTTC. It translates to CASSRLAGGLREQYF.

This clone was counted only a few times. The CDR3 is CASSTGQGATEAFF. DNA of the CDR3: TGTGCCAGTAGTACGGGACAGGGGGCAACTGAAGCTTTCTTT. This sequence joins TRBV19 and TRBJ1-1; 12 bases map to TRBD1. Germline trimming cut 4 bases from V and 5 bases from J; bases unmatched to any gene: 2. CDR3 size: 14 residues. Per the germline V gene, CDR1 is LNHDA and CDR2 is SQIVND (reference sequence).

This clone turned up a few times. This chain uses TRBV29-1 with TRBJ2-2; TRBD1 matches at 9 bases. This CDR3 is built from 16 residues. Germline assignment: CDR1 SQVTM and CDR2 ANQGSEA. After removal of 2 bases from V and 4 bases from J, the junction contained 8 bases not matched to a gene. CDR3 residues: CSVEFTGGSGTGELFF. The DNA for the CDR3 is TGCAGCGTTGAATTTACAGGGGGCTCAGGCACCGGGGAGCTGTTTTTT.

There are a few counts of this clone. The V gene is TRBV5-1, the J gene TRBJ2-1; 8 nucleotides line up with TRBD2. V was pared by 4 bases and J by 7 bases, with 13 bases of the junction left unmatched. CDR1 and CDR2 from the germline V gene are SGHRS and YFSETQ. The CDR3 is 16 residues long. DNA of the CDR3: TGCGCCAGCAGCCCCTTCAGGGATAGCGGGACAAATGAGCAGTTCTTC. Translation: CASSPFRDSGTNEQFF.

The CDR3, as DNA: TGTGCCAGCAGTCCCCTGGGGCAGTCCGGGGAGCTGTTTTTT. This sequence encodes CASSPLGQSGELFF. The rearrangement links TRBV27 to TRBJ2-2; TRBD1 might be the D (5 bases). V was pared by 5 bases and J by 6 bases, with 13 bases between. The germline CDR1 and CDR2 sequences are MNHEY and SMNVEV (reference sequence). The CDR3 runs 14 residues.